This TCR beta chain is drawn from a study of Graves' ophthalmopathy and Graves' hyperthyroidism. Study-wide points: For predicting ophthalmopathy progression, the model had around 64% sensitivity and nearly 75% specificity. Ophthalmopathy could be told apart from stable hyperthyroidism by a 13-signature model (around 90% sensitivity, over 65% specificity).

Eligible hyperthyroidism cases comprised new diagnoses of under 2 months' duration in individuals aged 18 to 65. Other autoimmune disease, uncontrolled infection, pregnancy and lactation led to exclusion. This clonotype was seen more than once but under ten times. What it binds is unknown. Germline V CDR1 and CDR2: SGHTS, YDEGEE. J gave up 9 bases and V 4 bases, and 14 bases lay outside the gene matches. This CDR3 contains 16 residues. Amplification from RNA transcripts yielded the TCR beta CDR3 regions. HTBI-primed first-round RT-PCR preceded second-round multiplex PCR. TCRdb re-called the multiplex PCR reads with MiXCR, one entry per CDR3 protein. The table shows a few hundred thousand distinct CDR3 sequences, with roughly 15% occurring only once.

The V and J genes are TRBV5-8 and TRBJ2-5; 11 bases fit TRBD2. The sample taken for sequencing was peripheral blood. This TCR derives from a woman between 18 and 29 years old with stable Graves' hyperthyroidism. The CDR3 here is CASSARLAGPRGAQYF. The CDR3 DNA reads TGTGCCAGCAGCGCCAGACTAGCGGGGCCCAGGGGGGCCCAGTACTTC.